Each of the 10 T cell receptor beta chains below was sequenced from the same sample in a study of shared clonotypes between healthy human individuals. TCRdb keeps only in-frame clones here, not all; method: immunoSEQ multiplex PCR. The sample contains approximately 530,000 clones, 95% to 97% of which appear only once. The material sequenced was naive CD4+ T cells sorted from blood. Subset here: CD45RA+ positively selected. Source of these receptors: a woman in her twenties or thirties in good health.

The chain recombines TRBV11-2 with TRBJ2-1; tentatively, D is TRBD1 (6 bases). V was clipped by 5 bases and J by 4 bases, with 18 bases between them. Germline-derived CDR1 and CDR2 are SGHAT and FQNNGV. There are 16 residues in the CDR3. The CDR3 is CASSLNRAARYNEQFF. Here the CDR3 DNA reads TGTGCCAGCAGCCTAAACAGGGCCGCGCGGTACAATGAGCAGTTCTTC.

The chain links TRBV5-8 to TRBJ2-5, with 7 nucleotides matching TRBD2. V was clipped by 6 bases and J by 2 bases; unmatched bases: 7. The V gene's germline CDR1 is SGHTS and CDR2 YDEGEE. This CDR3 is 14 amino acids long. CDR3 residues: CASTFSGVQETQYF. The CDR3, as DNA: TGTGCCAGCACCTTCAGCGGGGTTCAAGAGACCCAGTACTTC. Full variable domain (missing parts from reference TRBV5-8 and TRBJ2-5): EAGVTQSPTHLIKTRGQQATLRCSPISGHTSVYWYQQALGLGLQFLLWYDEGEERNRGNFPPRFSGRQFPNYSSELNVNALELEDSALYLCASTFSGVQETQYFGPGTRLLVL.

This chain links TRBV29-1 with TRBJ2-3, with D possibly being TRBD1 or TRBD2 (5 bases each). V was cut by 5 bases and J by 4 bases, with 16 bases left in between. In germline, CDR1 is SQVTM, CDR2 ANQGSEA. The length of the CDR3 is 14 residues. CDR3 DNA sequence: TGCAGCGTTTTTGGGCTAGTGGGGGCAGATACGCAGTATTTT. Translated: CSVFGLVGADTQYF.

The rearrangement links TRBV7-3 to TRBJ2-5; possible D gene TRBD2, 6 bases. This CDR3 is 16 amino acids long. V was shortened by 0 bases and J by 0 bases, with 11 bases between the two germline ends. Germline CDR1 is SGHTA and CDR2 is FQGTGA. The CDR3 here is CASSLTVGGNQETQYF. The CDR3 region has the DNA TGTGCCAGCAGCTTAACGGTGGGAGGAAACCAAGAGACCCAGTACTTC.

V usage is TRBV2 and J usage is TRBJ1-2, with 9 positions matching TRBD1. V was pared by 7 bases and J by 5 bases, with 14 bases of the junction left unmatched. This CDR3 is built from 16 residues. CDR1 is SNHLY and CDR2 is FYNNEI in the germline V gene. The CDR3 bases are TGTGCCAGCACCAGGGACAGGGAAGTCCCCGATTATGGCTACACCTTC. It encodes CASTRDREVPDYGYTF.

The chain carries TRBV4-1 and TRBJ2-6; D perhaps matches TRBD1 (5 bases). The V end was cut by 2 bases, the J end by 2 bases, with 19 bases between. This CDR3 comprises 19 residues. Per the germline V gene, CDR1 is MGHRA and CDR2 is YSYEKL. Here the CDR3 reads CASSQRAPGPPTGANVLTF. The CDR3 nucleotides read TGCGCCAGCAGCCAAAGGGCCCCAGGGCCTCCGACTGGGGCCAACGTCCTGACTTTC.

The chain carries TRBV19 and TRBJ2-7; possible D gene TRBD2, 6 bases. V dropped 8 bases and J dropped 9 bases, with 20 bases sitting between them. The CDR3 length is 13 residues. Germline V gene lookup returns CDR1 LNHDA and CDR2 SQIVND (reference sequence). This CDR3 reads CASSLEEGVAQYF. CDR3 nucleotides: TGTGCCAGTTCCTTAGAGGAGGGCGTCGCGCAGTACTTC.

The chain carries TRBV27 and TRBJ2-3, with a possible D match to TRBD2 (5 bases). The germline V gene encodes CDR1 MNHEY and CDR2 SMNVEV (reference sequence). The CDR3 runs to 15 residues. Between the trimmed V and J ends, which lost 0 bases and 2 bases, there was a span of 9 bases. CDR3 DNA sequence: TGTGCCAGCAGTTTATCTGCCGGGATCACAGATACGCAGTATTTT. The encoded protein is CASSLSAGITDTQYF.

CDR3 in amino acids: CAISESTPTGNRDTQYF. CDR3 bases: TGTGCCATCAGTGAGTCGACTCCGACAGGGAATAGAGATACGCAGTATTTT. V is TRBV10-3 and J is TRBJ2-3; 7 bases line up with TRBD1. Losses at the gene ends were 0 bases for V and 5 bases for J; bases not matched to a gene: 11. This CDR3 contains 17 residues. The V gene's germline CDR1 is ENHRY and CDR2 SYGVKD.

J is TRBJ1-2 and V is TRBV5-6; D gene unclear. The CDR3 covers 15 residues. Trimming stripped 2 bases from V and 3 bases from J, with 14 bases between. Germline lookup yields CDR1 SGHDT and CDR2 YYEEEE. CDR3 protein: CASSFIVTGYYGYTF. CDR3 nucleotide sequence: TGTGCCAGCAGCTTCATCGTGACCGGATACTATGGCTACACCTTC.